These T cell receptor beta chains were read from a single sample in a study of long-term antiretroviral therapy in people with HIV. Assay: immunoSEQ multiplex PCR; the TCRdb copy retains only in-frame clones and omits some. The sample comprises about 24,000 clones, 81% of which are singletons, and approximately 5.5% rests with the top ten. Sample: unsorted PBMCs, taken 4.4 years after starting antiretroviral therapy. These receptors were taken from a man aged 25 to 45 with HIV. Each CDR3 is given with its conserved first and last residue. Each record gives: V gene, D gene, J gene, clone size, CDR3 DNA, CDR3 protein. A D gene is named only where the DNA matches it firmly. Rows may omit the clone size; those that give it use once, few, many or a size class.

TRBV15,TRBD1,TRBJ2-7,-,TGTGCCACCAGCAGAGTTTTCGGGACAGTCTACGAGCAGTACTTC,CATSRVFGTVYEQYF
TRBV11-2,TRBD1,TRBJ2-7,-,TGTGCCAGCAGCTTAGTCCGGGGACAGGGCCCCTACGAGCAGTACTTC,CASSLVRGQGPYEQYF
TRBV11-3,-,TRBJ2-7,-,TGTGCCAGCAGCTTAGATCCCTGGGACAAGCAGTACTTC,CASSLDPWDKQYF
TRBV7-9,-,TRBJ2-7,-,TGTGCCAGCAGCTTAGACATTATCTACGAGCAGTACTTC,CASSLDIIYEQYF
TRBV7-2,-,TRBJ2-7,-,TGTGCCAGCAGCTTATTCGGGCGCGTTGAGCAGTACTTC,CASSLFGRVEQYF
TRBV10-3,-,TRBJ2-7,-,TGTGCCATCAGTGAAGGGCCATACGAGCAGTACTTC,CAISEGPYEQYF
TRBV9,TRBD1,TRBJ2-7,-,TGTGCCAGCAGCACATCCGGGACAGGAACCTACGAGCAGTACTTC,CASSTSGTGTYEQYF
TRBV27,TRBD2,TRBJ2-7,-,TGTGCCAGCAGTTCTGGACTAGCGGGGGGTTCCTACGAGCAGTACTTC,CASSSGLAGGSYEQYF
TRBV5-6,-,TRBJ2-7,-,TGTGCCAGCAGCCGCCGGACAGTAAATCCCTACGAGCAGTACTTC,CASSRRTVNPYEQYF
TRBV7-6,-,TRBJ2-2,-,TGTGCCAGCAGCTCTGTGCAAAGCGCGAACACCGGGGAGCTGTTTTTT,CASSSVQSANTGELFF
TRBV7-3,-,TRBJ1-1,-,TGTGCCAGCAGCTTAGCTAAGAACACTGAAGCTTTCTTT,CASSLAKNTEAFF
TRBV7-2,-,TRBJ1-1,-,TGTGCCAGCAGCTTAGTCCCAGGGCCGAACACTGAAGCTTTCTTT,CASSLVPGPNTEAFF
TRBV11-2,-,TRBJ1-2,-,TGTGCCAGCAGCCCAGGGCTGACGGACACTAACTATGGCTACACCTTC,CASSPGLTDTNYGYTF
TRBV6-5,-,TRBJ2-1,few,TGTGCCAGCAGTTACTCTGGGGCGAATGAGCAGTTCTTC,CASSYSGANEQFF
TRBV7-9,-,TRBJ1-1,-,TGTGCCAGCATGATGAACACTGAAGCTTTCTTT,CASMMNTEAFF
TRBV11-2,TRBD1,TRBJ2-1,-,TGTGCCAGCAGCCCTCCTGACAGGGGGTACAATGAGCAGTTCTTC,CASSPPDRGYNEQFF
TRBV9,TRBD1,TRBJ1-1,-,TGTGCCAGCAGCGTCCCGACAGGGGCGGTGAACACTGAAGCTTTCTTT,CASSVPTGAVNTEAFF
TRBV7-2,TRBD1,TRBJ2-7,few,TGTGCCAGCACCTTAGGGGGCTTCTACGAGCAGTACTTC,CASTLGGFYEQYF
TRBV9,TRBD2,TRBJ2-7,few,TGTGCCAGCAGCGTAGCGGGGGGGGTCCGGGAGCAGTACTTC,CASSVAGGVREQYF
TRBV4-3,-,TRBJ1-5,-,TGCGCCAGCAGCCAAGACAGGGGACCGAATCAGCCCCAGCATTTT,CASSQDRGPNQPQHF
TRBV6-6,-,TRBJ1-5,-,TGTGCCAGCAGTTACTCGAGGGGGAATCAGCCCCAGCATTTT,CASSYSRGNQPQHF
TRBV11-3,-,TRBJ2-1,once,TGTGCCAGCAGCTTAGATCTCCCGGGGACGGAGACTTACAATGAGCAGTTCTTC,CASSLDLPGTETYNEQFF
TRBV28,TRBD1,TRBJ2-5,once,TGTGCCAGCAGTCCAATGGGACAGGGGGTTCAAGAGACCCAGTACTTC,CASSPMGQGVQETQYF
TRBV10-2,TRBD2,TRBJ2-3,-,TGCGCCAGCAGTGAGTATCCTAGCGGGGGAACCGCAGATACGCAGTATTTT,CASSEYPSGGTADTQYF
TRBV5-6,TRBD2,TRBJ2-7,-,TGTGCCAGCAGCCTTAGCGGGGCCTCCTACGAGCAGTACTTC,CASSLSGASYEQYF
TRBV7-3,TRBD2,TRBJ2-3,once,TGTGCCAGCAGTTCCCGACTAGCGGTGGGCCCCCAAATTGTGGATACGCAGTATTTT,CASSSRLAVGPQIVDTQYF
TRBV5-8,TRBD1,TRBJ1-1,-,TGTGCCAGCAGCCATACAGGGGACACTGAAGCTTTCTTT,CASSHTGDTEAFF
TRBV7-9,-,TRBJ1-1,-,TGTGCCAGCAGCTCGCCGGGGGCGCGGACTGAAGCTTTCTTT,CASSSPGARTEAFF
TRBV11-2,-,TRBJ1-1,-,TGTGCCAGCAGCTTAAGTAGGTTAATGGAGGCTTTCTTT,CASSLSRLMEAFF
TRBV5-1,-,TRBJ1-1,-,TGCGCCAGCAGCTTGGACGGGGGGAGCACTGAAGCTTTCTTT,CASSLDGGSTEAFF
TRBV7-7,-,TRBJ2-7,-,TGTGCTAGCAGCTTTTCGGCGGAGGGGAGTTCCGAGCAGTACTTC,CASSFSAEGSSEQYF
TRBV11-2,-,TRBJ2-7,few,TGTGCCAGCAGCTCGGGTGGTGGGACGATCTACGAGCAGTACTTC,CASSSGGGTIYEQYF
TRBV19,-,TRBJ1-4,-,TGTGCCAGTAGTATAGCCGACAGTAGTCGTGAAAAACTGTTTTTT,CASSIADSSREKLFF
TRBV5-1,TRBD1,TRBJ2-7,-,TGCGCCAGCAGCTTGGTCAGGGGGCCCTACGAGCAGTACTTC,CASSLVRGPYEQYF
TRBV28,-,TRBJ1-4,-,TGTGCCAGCAGTTTAGGGGACACCCGGGAGGTACTGTTTTTT,CASSLGDTREVLFF
TRBV5-1,-,TRBJ1-1,-,TGCGCCAGCAGCAGGGGACGCCAGAACACTGAAGCTTTCTTT,CASSRGRQNTEAFF
TRBV25-1,-,TRBJ1-2,-,TGTGCCAGCAGTGAATATATGCACTGCACCAATGGCTACACCTTC,CASSEYMHCTNGYTF
TRBV29-1,-,TRBJ1-1,-,TGCAGCGTTTATCCCCAACCGTCCTTCTTGGGGACTGAAGCTTTCTTT,CSVYPQPSFLGTEAFF
TRBV6-5,-,TRBJ1-1,few,TGTGCCAGCAGGATCCACGGGGGCTACACTGAAGCTTTCTTT,CASRIHGGYTEAFF
TRBV25-1,TRBD2,TRBJ2-1,-,TGTGCCAGCAGTGAGGGGGGGACGGCGTACAATGAGCAGTTCTTC,CASSEGGTAYNEQFF